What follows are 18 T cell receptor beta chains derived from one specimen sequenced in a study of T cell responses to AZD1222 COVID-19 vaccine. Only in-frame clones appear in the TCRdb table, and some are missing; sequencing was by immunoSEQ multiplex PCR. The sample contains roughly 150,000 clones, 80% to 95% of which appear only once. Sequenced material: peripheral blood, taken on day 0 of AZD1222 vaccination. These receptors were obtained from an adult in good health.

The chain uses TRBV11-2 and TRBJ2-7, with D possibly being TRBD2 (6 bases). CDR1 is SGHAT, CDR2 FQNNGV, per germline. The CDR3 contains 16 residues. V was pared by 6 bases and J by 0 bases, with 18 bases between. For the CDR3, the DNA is TGTGCCAGCAGATTGGGGTCAGGCGGGGCCTCCTACGAGCAGTACTTC. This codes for CASRLGSGGASYEQYF.

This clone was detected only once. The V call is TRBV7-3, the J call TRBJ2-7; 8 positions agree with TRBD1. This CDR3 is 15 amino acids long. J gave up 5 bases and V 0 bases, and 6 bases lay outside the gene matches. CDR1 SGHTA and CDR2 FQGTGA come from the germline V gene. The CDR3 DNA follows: TGTGCCAGCAGCTTAACAGGAGGGACAGGTAACGAGCAGTACTTC. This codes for CASSLTGGTGNEQYF.

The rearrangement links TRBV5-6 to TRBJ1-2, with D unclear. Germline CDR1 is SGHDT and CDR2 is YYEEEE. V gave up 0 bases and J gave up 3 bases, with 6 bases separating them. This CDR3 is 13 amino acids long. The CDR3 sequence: CASSLGQDYGYTF. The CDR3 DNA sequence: TGTGCCAGCAGCTTGGGGCAGGACTATGGCTACACCTTC.

CDR3: CASSSRMELGSGYTF. For the CDR3, the DNA is TGTGCCAGCAGTTCGCGGATGGAGCTGGGGAGCGGCTACACCTTC. The rearrangement joins TRBV27 to TRBJ1-2; D remains unclear. Germline assignment: CDR1 MNHEY and CDR2 SMNVEV (reference sequence). The ends were cut back, 4 bases at V and 8 bases at J, with 20 bases in the middle. The CDR3 covers 15 residues.

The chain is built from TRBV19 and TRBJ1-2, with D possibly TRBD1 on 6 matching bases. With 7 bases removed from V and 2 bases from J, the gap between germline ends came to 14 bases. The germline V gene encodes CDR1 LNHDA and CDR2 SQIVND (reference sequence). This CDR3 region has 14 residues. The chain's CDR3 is CASKSIGTNYGYTF. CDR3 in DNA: TGTGCCAGTAAGAGTATCGGGACAAACTATGGCTACACCTTC.

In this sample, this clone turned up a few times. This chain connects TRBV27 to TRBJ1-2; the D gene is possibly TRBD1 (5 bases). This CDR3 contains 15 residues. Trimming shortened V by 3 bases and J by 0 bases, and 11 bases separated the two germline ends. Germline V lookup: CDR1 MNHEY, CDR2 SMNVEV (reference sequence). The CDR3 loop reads CASSFRGGANYGYTF. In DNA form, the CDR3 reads TGTGCCAGCAGTTTTCGGGGGGGGGCTAACTATGGCTACACCTTC.

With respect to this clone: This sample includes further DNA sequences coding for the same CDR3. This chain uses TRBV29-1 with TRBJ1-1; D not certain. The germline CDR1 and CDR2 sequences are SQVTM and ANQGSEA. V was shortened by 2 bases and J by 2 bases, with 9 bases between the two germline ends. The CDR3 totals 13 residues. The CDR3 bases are TGCAGCGTTGAAAGGCAGCTAAACACTGAAGCTTTCTTT. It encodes CSVERQLNTEAFF.

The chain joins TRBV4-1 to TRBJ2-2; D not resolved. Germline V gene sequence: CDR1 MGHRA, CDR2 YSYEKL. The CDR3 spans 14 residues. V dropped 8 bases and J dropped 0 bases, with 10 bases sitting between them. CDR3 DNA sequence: TGCGCCAGCGCCGGCGGCGCGAACACCGGGGAGCTGTTTTTT. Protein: CASAGGANTGELFF.

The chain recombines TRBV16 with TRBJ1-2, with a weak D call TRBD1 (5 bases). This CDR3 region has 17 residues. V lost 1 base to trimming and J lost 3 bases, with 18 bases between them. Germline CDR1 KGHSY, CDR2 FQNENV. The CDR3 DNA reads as TGTGCCAGCAGCCAATTGGCGGGGCAGGTCAACCACTATGGCTACACCTTC. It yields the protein CASSQLAGQVNHYGYTF.

The chain's CDR3 is CASSESSRTGELFF. The DNA for the CDR3 is TGTGCCAGCAGTGAATCCAGCAGGACCGGGGAGCTGTTTTTT. The chain joins TRBV2 to TRBJ2-2; D uncertain. Per the germline V gene, CDR1 is SNHLY and CDR2 is FYNNEI. Trimming left V 2 bases short and J 5 bases short, with 9 bases between. This CDR3 contains 14 residues.

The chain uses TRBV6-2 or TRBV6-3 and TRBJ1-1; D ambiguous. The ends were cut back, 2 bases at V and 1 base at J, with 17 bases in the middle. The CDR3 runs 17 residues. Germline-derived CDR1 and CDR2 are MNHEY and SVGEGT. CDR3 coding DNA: TGTGCCAGCAGTTACGGGAAACCTCCTTTTGGGAACACTGAAGCTTTCTTT. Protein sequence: CASSYGKPPFGNTEAFF.

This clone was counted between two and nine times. CDR3 sequence: CAWSVPGGGQREQYF. CDR3 in DNA: TGTGCCTGGAGTGTACCCGGAGGGGGTCAACGCGAGCAGTACTTC. The chain is built from TRBV30 and TRBJ2-7; D is tentatively TRBD1 or TRBD2 (6 bases each). Per the germline V gene, CDR1 is GTSNPN and CDR2 is SVGIG (reference sequence). The CDR3 has 15 amino acids. Trimming shortened V by 0 bases and J by 6 bases, and 18 bases separated the two germline ends.

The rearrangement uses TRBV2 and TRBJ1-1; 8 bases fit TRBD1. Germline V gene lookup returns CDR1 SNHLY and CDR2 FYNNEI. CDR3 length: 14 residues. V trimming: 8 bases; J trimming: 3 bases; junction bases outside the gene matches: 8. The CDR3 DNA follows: TGTGCCAGCGGGTGGACAGGGTGGTACACTGAAGCTTTCTTT. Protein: CASGWTGWYTEAFF.

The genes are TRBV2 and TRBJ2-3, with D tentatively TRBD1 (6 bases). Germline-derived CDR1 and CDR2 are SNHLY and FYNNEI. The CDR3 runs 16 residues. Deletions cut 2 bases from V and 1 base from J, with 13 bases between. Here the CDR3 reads CASSEPNRVGTDTQYF. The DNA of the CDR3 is TGTGCCAGCAGTGAACCAAACAGGGTTGGCACAGATACGCAGTATTTT.

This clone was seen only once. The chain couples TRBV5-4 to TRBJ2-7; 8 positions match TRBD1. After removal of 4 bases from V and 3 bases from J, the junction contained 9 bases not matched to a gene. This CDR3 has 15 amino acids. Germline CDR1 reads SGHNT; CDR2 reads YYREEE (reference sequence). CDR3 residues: CASSLSAGQDYEQYF. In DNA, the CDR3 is TGTGCCAGCAGCCTGTCGGCGGGACAGGACTACGAGCAGTACTTC.

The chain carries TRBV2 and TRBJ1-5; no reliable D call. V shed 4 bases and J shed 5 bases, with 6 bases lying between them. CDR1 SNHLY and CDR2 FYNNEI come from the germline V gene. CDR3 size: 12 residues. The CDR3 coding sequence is TGTGCCAGCAGTGGCTCTTATCAGCCCCAGCATTTT. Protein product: CASSGSYQPQHF.

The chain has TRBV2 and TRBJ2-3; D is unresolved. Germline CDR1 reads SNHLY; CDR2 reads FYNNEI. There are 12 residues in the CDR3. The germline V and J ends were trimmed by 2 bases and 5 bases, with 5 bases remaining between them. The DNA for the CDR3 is TGTGCCAGCAGTGAATGGGGAGATACGCAGTATTTT. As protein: CASSEWGDTQYF. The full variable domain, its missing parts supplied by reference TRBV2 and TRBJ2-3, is EPEVTQTPSHQVTQMGQEVILRCVPISNHLYFYWYRQILGQKVEFLVSFYNNEISEKSEIFDDQFSVERPDGSNFTLKIRSTKLEDSAMYFCASSEWGDTQYFGPGTRLTVL.

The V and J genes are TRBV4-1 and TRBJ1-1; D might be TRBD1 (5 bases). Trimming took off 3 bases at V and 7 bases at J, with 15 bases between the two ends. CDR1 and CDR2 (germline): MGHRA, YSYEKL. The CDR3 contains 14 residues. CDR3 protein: CASSHPIRQSEAFF. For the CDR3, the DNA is TGCGCCAGCAGCCATCCCATCCGACAGAGTGAAGCTTTCTTT.